This T cell receptor (beta chain) comes out of a study of post-analysis software for immune sequencing data. Study details: Multiple sclerosis in the patients followed relapsing-remitting, secondary progressive and progressive-relapsing courses.

CDR1 is SEHNR, CDR2 FQNEAQ, per germline (reference sequence). J was trimmed by 2 bases and V by 6 bases; bases with no gene match: 6. This CDR3 has 15 amino acids. In this sample, this clonotype turned up many times. No antigen is known for it. Study conclusions and caveats: Among five TRBV segments more frequent in patients than controls were TRBV5-6, TRBV5-1 and TRBV20-1. Compared against controls, patients with multiple sclerosis displayed significantly lower normalized Chao1 diversity.

TCR beta libraries were prepared from cDNA with unique molecular identifiers. Input of about 0.9 to 10 million T cells yielded around 460,000 cDNA molecules. In TCRdb, the PCR reads were re-called with MiXCR into one record per CDR3 protein. The sample yields roughly 730,000 distinct CDR3 sequences, approximately 30% seen once. The genes are TRBV7-9 and TRBJ1-1; 10 nucleotides align to TRBD1. The material sequenced was blood. The sequence derives from a girl aged 10-17 years with multiple sclerosis. CDR3 in DNA: TGTGCCAGCAGTCCCAGGACAGGGGGAAACACTGAAGCTTTCTTT. It translates to CASSPRTGGNTEAFF.